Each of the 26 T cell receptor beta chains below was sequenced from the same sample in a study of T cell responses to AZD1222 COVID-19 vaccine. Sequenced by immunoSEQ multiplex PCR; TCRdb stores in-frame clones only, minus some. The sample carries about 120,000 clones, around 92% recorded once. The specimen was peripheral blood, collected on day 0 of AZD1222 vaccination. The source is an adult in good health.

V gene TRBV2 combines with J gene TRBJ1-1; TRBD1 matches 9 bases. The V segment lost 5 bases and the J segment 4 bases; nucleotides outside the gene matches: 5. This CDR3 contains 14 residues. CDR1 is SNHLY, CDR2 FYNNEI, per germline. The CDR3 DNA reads TGTGCCAGCAGTCGTGGGACAGGGAGCACTGAAGCTTTCTTT. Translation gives CASSRGTGSTEAFF. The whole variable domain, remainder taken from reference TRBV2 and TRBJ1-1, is EPEVTQTPSHQVTQMGQEVILRCVPISNHLYFYWYRQILGQKVEFLVSFYNNEISEKSEIFDDQFSVERPDGSNFTLKIRSTKLEDSAMYFCASSRGTGSTEAFFGQGTRLTVV.

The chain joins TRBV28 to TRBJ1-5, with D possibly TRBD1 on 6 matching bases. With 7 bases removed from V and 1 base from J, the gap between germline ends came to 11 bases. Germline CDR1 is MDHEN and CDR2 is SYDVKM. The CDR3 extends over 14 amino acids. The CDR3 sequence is CASKIQGSNQPQHF. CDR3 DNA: TGTGCCAGCAAAATACAGGGAAGCAATCAGCCCCAGCATTTT.

The chain's CDR3 is CASSPTLAGGSSPPGELFF. As DNA, the CDR3 is TGTGCCAGCAGTCCAACACTAGCGGGGGGGTCTTCCCCCCCCGGGGAGCTGTTTTTT. J is TRBJ2-2 and V is TRBV27, with 13 bases that match TRBD2. The CDR3 length is 19 residues. V was clipped by 5 bases and J by 6 bases; unmatched bases: 15. Germline CDR1 reads MNHEY; CDR2 reads SMNVEV (reference sequence).

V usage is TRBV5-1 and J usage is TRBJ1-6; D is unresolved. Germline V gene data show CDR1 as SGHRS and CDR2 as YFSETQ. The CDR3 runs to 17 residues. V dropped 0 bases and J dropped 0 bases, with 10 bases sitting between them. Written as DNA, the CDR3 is TGCGCCAGCAGCTTGGAGCCGAGAAGCTCCTATAATTCACCCCTCCACTTT. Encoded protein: CASSLEPRSSYNSPLHF.

The CDR3 DNA is TGCGCCAGCAGCACGGGACAGGGTACCGGGGAGCTGTTTTTT. Translated: CASSTGQGTGELFF. The chain links TRBV5-1 to TRBJ2-2; 9 nucleotides match TRBD1. This CDR3 has 14 amino acids. With 4 bases clipped from V and 5 bases from J, the junction kept 3 bases outside the gene matches. Germline-derived CDR1 and CDR2 are SGHRS and YFSETQ. Filled out from reference TRBV5-1 and TRBJ2-2, the complete variable domain reads KAGVTQTPRYLIKTRGQQVTLSCSPISGHRSVSWYQQTPGQGLQFLFEYFSETQRNKGNFPGRFSGRQFSNSRSEMNVSTLELGDSALYLCASSTGQGTGELFFGEGSRLTVL.

CDR3 DNA sequence: TGTGCCAGCAGCTTAAGCTCAGGTCCTGGCTACACCTTC. This codes for CASSLSSGPGYTF. The genes are TRBV7-9 and TRBJ1-2; D is unclear. Germline-derived CDR1 and CDR2 are SEHNR and FQNEAQ (reference sequence). The CDR3 runs 13 residues. V was pared by 2 bases and J by 7 bases, with 11 bases between.

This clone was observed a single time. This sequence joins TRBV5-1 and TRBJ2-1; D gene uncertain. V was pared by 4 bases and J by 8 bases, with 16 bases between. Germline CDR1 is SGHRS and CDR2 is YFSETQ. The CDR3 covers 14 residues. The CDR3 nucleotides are TGCGCCAGCAGCACCACCGCAAGCGCCCATGAGCAGTTCTTC. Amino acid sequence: CASSTTASAHEQFF.

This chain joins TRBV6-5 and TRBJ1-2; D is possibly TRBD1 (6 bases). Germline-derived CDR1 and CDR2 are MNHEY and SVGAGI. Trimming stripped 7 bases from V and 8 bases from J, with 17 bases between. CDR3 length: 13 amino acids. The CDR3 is CASTDPGAGGYTF. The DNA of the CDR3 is TGTGCCAGCACCGACCCGGGGGCTGGAGGCTACACCTTC.

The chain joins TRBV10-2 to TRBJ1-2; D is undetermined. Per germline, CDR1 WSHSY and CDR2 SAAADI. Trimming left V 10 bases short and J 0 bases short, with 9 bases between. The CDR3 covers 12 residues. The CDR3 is CATTVSNYGYTF. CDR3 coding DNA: TGCGCCACCACGGTATCTAACTATGGCTACACCTTC.

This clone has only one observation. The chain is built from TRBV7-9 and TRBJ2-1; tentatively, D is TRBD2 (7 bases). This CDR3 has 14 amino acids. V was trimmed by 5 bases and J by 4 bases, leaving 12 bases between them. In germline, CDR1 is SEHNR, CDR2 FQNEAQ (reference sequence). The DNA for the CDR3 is TGTGCCAGCAGCGGGGGGGCCACTTACAATGAGCAGTTCTTC. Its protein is CASSGGATYNEQFF.

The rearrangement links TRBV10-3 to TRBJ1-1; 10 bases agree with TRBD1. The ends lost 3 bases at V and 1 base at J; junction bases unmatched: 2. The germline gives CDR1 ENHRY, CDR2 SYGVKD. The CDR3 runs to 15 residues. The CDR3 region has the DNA TGTGCCATCAGTGAAGGACAGGGGGGGAACACTGAAGCTTTCTTT. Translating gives CAISEGQGGNTEAFF.

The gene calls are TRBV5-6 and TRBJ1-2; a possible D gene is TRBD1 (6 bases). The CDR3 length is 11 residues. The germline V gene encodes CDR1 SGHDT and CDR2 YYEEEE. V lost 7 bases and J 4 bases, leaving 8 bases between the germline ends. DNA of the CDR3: TGTGCCAGCGGCAGGGGCTATGGCTACACCTTC. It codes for CASGRGYGYTF.

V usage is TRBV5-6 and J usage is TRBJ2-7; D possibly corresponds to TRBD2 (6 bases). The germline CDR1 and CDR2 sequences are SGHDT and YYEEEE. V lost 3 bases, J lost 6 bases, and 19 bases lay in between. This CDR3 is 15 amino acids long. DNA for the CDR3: TGTGCCAGCAGCTCGGAAGGTAGACTAGACTTCGAGCAGTACTTC. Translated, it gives CASSSEGRLDFEQYF.

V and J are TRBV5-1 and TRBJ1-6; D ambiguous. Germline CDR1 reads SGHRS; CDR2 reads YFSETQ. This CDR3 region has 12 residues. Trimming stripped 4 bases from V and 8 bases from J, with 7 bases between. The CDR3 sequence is CASSIDYSPLHF. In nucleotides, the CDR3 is TGCGCCAGCAGCATCGACTATTCACCCCTCCACTTT.

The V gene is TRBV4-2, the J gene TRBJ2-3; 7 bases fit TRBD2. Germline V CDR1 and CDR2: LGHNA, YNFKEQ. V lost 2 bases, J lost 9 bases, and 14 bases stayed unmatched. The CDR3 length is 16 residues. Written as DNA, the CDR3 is TGTGCCAGCAGCCAAAAAAGCGGGGTAGCCCAGAGCACGCAGTATTTT. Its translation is CASSQKSGVAQSTQYF.

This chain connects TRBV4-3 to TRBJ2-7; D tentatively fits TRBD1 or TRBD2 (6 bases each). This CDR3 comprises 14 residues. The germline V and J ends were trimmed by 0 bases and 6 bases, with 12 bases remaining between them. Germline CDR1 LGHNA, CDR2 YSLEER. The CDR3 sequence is CASSQDRGAPEQYF. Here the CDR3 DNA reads TGCGCCAGCAGCCAAGATAGGGGGGCCCCCGAGCAGTACTTC.

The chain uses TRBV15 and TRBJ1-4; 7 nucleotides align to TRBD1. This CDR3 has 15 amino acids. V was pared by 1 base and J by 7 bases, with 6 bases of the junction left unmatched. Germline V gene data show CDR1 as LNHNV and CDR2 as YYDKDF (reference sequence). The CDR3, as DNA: TGTGCCACCAGCAGAGGAACAGGGGTGCCTGAAAAACTGTTTTTT. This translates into CATSRGTGVPEKLFF.

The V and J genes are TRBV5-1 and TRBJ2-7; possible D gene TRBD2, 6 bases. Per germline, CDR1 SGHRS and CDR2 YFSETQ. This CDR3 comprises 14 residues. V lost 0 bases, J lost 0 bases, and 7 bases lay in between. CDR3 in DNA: TGCGCCAGCAGCTTGGGGGACTCCTCCTACGAGCAGTACTTC. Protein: CASSLGDSSYEQYF.

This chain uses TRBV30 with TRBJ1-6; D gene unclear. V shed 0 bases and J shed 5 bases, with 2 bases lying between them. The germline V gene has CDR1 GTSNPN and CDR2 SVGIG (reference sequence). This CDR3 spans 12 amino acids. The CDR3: CAWSVNNSPLHF. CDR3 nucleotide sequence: TGTGCCTGGAGTGTAAATAATTCACCCCTCCACTTT.

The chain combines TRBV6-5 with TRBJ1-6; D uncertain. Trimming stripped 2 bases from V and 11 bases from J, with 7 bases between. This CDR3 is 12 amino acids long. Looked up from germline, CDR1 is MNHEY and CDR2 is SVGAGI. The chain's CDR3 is CASSYGETPLHF. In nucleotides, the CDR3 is TGTGCCAGCAGTTACGGAGAAACACCCCTCCACTTT.

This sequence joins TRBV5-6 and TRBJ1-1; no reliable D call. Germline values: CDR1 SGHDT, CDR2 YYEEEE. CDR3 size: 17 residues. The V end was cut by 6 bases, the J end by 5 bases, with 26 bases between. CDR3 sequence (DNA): TGTGCCAGCACCCCCTTCGGTCTGGCAGCGGTTCGAACTGAAGCTTTCTTT. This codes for CASTPFGLAAVRTEAFF.

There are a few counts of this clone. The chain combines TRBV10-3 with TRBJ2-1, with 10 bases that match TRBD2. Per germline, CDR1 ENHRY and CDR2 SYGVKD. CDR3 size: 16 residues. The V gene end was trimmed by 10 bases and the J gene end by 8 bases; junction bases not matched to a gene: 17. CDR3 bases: TGTGCCACCGGGTTCCCTGGGGCTAGCGGGAGCTATGAGCAGTTCTTC. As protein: CATGFPGASGSYEQFF.

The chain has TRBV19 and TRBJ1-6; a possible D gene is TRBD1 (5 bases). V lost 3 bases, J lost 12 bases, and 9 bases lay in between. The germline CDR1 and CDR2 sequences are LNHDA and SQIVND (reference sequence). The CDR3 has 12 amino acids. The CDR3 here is CASSIGGRPLHF. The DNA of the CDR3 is TGTGCCAGTAGTATTGGGGGGAGACCCCTCCACTTT.

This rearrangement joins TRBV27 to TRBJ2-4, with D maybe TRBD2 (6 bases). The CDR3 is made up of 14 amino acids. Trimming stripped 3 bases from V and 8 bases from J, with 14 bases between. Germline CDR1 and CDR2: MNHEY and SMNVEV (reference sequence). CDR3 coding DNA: TGTGCCAGCAGTTTGGGTTTAACGGGGGACATTCAGTACTTC. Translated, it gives CASSLGLTGDIQYF.

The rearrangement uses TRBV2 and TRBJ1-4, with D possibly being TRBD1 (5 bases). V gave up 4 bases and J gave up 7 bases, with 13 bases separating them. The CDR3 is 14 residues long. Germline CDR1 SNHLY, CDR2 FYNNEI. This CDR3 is CASSGGRESEKLFF. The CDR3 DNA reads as TGTGCCAGCAGTGGGGGCAGGGAGAGTGAAAAACTGTTTTTT.

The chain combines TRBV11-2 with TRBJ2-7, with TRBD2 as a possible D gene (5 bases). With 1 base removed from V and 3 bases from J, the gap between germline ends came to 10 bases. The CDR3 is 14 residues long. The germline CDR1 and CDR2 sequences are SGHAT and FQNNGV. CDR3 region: CASSLAFGIYEQYF. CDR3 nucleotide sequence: TGTGCCAGCAGCTTAGCGTTCGGGATCTACGAGCAGTACTTC.